These 23 T cell receptor beta chains originate from one sample sequenced in a study of control samples from healthy donors and cancer patients. The method was immunoSEQ multiplex PCR; TCRdb's version includes in-frame clones alone and lacks a portion of them. The sample yields around 84,000 clones, 65% to 90% seen once. The sample consisted of PBMCs. The receptors come from a man in his sixties with head and neck cancer.

The gene calls are TRBV28 and TRBJ1-4; no clear D gene. The germline V and J ends were trimmed by 2 bases and 4 bases, with 8 bases remaining between them. CDR1 is MDHEN and CDR2 is SYDVKM in the germline V gene. The CDR3 is made up of 14 amino acids. In DNA, the CDR3 is TGTGCCAGCAGTTTAGAACAGTTTAATGAAAAACTGTTTTTT. This translates into CASSLEQFNEKLFF.

This clone was observed at least ten times. The rearrangement joins TRBV19 to TRBJ1-5, with 8 bases fitting TRBD1. Per germline, CDR1 LNHDA and CDR2 SQIVND (reference sequence). The CDR3 is 16 residues long. Trimming cost V 6 bases and J 8 bases; bases outside gene matches: 15. The CDR3 spells CASSQGGGTGGKPQHF. CDR3 coding DNA: TGTGCCAGTAGCCAAGGGGGAGGGACAGGTGGAAAGCCCCAGCATTTT.

A remark on this clone: This CDR3 is also generated by other DNA sequences in the sample. CDR3 in DNA: TGTGCCAGCAGCTGGACAGGAAACTATGGCTACACCTTC. Translation gives CASSWTGNYGYTF. The gene calls are TRBV28 and TRBJ1-2; 7 nucleotides align to TRBD1. The CDR3 is 13 amino acids. Per the germline V gene, CDR1 is MDHEN and CDR2 is SYDVKM. V lost 6 bases, J lost 2 bases, and 3 bases stayed unmatched.

The J gene is TRBJ2-5, the V gene TRBV21-1; the table gives TRBD2 as D, unverified against the DNA. TRBV21-1 is a listed pseudogene. This CDR3 contains 22 residues. The CDR3 DNA sequence: TGTGCCAGCAGCAAAAACTCTCTCGGGGGACTAGCGGGAGTTACATGCCAAGAGACCCAGTACTTC. Protein: CASSKNSLGGLAGVTCQETQYF.

This sequence joins TRBV5-1 and TRBJ2-1; TRBD1 matches at 7 bases. V was pared by 5 bases and J by 5 bases, with 13 bases of the junction left unmatched. The CDR3 runs to 16 residues. Germline assignment: CDR1 SGHRS and CDR2 YFSETQ. The CDR3 DNA sequence: TGCGCCAGCAGAGCCTCGAGGGGGCTCGAGGACAATGAGCAGTTCTTC. This encodes CASRASRGLEDNEQFF.

The chain recombines TRBV4-1 with TRBJ2-7; 9 bases are a match to TRBD2. Germline V gene sequence: CDR1 MGHRA, CDR2 YSYEKL. The CDR3 contains 15 residues. The J segment lost 7 bases and the V segment lost 1 base, leaving 8 bases of the junction unmatched. This chain's CDR3 is CASSQGRSGRSEQYF. CDR3 DNA: TGCGCCAGCAGCCAAGGTCGTAGCGGGAGAAGTGAGCAGTACTTC.

This rearrangement joins TRBV4-2 to TRBJ2-2, with 12 bases identical to TRBD2. The CDR3 is 16 residues long. The germline gives CDR1 LGHNA, CDR2 YNFKEQ. Trimming removed 4 bases from V and 4 bases from J; junction bases left unmatched: 4. As DNA, the CDR3 is TGTGCCAGCAGCCCTAGCGGGAGGGCCGGCACCGGGGAGCTGTTTTTT. Its protein product is CASSPSGRAGTGELFF.

The gene calls are TRBV29-1 and TRBJ1-2; D gene unclear. This CDR3 has 12 amino acids. Germline-derived CDR1 and CDR2 are SQVTM and ANQGSEA. The V and J ends lost 1 base and 8 bases respectively, with 11 bases between them. CDR3 coding DNA: TGCAGCGTTGAAGGGTCGTCGGTGGGCTACACCTTC. Translated: CSVEGSSVGYTF.

V and J are TRBV15 and TRBJ1-3; 9 bases align to TRBD1. The CDR3 covers 14 residues. With V trimmed by 5 bases and J by 8 bases, 7 bases remained unmatched. Germline V gene data show CDR1 as LNHNV and CDR2 as YYDKDF (reference sequence). Here the CDR3 DNA reads TGTGCCACCAGCGGGACAGGGTCTGGGGACACCATATATTTT. Protein sequence: CATSGTGSGDTIYF. Using reference TRBV15 and TRBJ1-3 for the parts outside the CDR3, the full variable domain is DAMVIQNPRYQVTQFGKPVTLSCSQTLNHNVMYWYQQKSSQAPKLLFHYYDKDFNNEADTPDNFQSRRPNTSFCFLDIRSPGLGDTAMYLCATSGTGSGDTIYFGEGSWLTVV.

This clone occurred a few times. This chain uses TRBV5-1 with TRBJ2-5; D may be TRBD2 (6 bases). The length of the CDR3 is 14 residues. Germline CDR1 SGHRS, CDR2 YFSETQ. Trimming pared 6 bases from V and 5 bases from J, leaving 17 bases between. As DNA, the CDR3 is TGCGCCAGCACCCCGGCCCCAGGGAGGGAGACCCAGTACTTC. Encoded protein: CASTPAPGRETQYF.

The count of this clone is one. CDR3 sequence: CASSQSGGPPDTQYF. The CDR3 nucleotides are TGTGCCAGCAGCCAATCGGGAGGGCCACCAGATACGCAGTATTTT. The rearrangement joins TRBV3-1 (or the pseudogene TRBV3-2) to TRBJ2-3, with 8 nucleotides matching TRBD2. The CDR3 spans 15 residues. V lost 2 bases to trimming and J lost 4 bases; unmatched junction nucleotides: 5. Looked up from germline, CDR1 is LGHDT and CDR2 is YNNKEL (reference sequence).

This sequence joins TRBV5-6 and TRBJ2-7; no clear D. CDR1 and CDR2 from the germline V gene are SGHDT and YYEEEE. V shed 5 bases and J shed 7 bases, with 13 bases lying between them. The CDR3 is made up of 12 amino acids. CDR3 residues: CASSSTGWEQYF. The CDR3 DNA reads TGTGCCAGCAGTTCGACTGGCTGGGAGCAGTACTTC.

The rearrangement links TRBV7-8 to TRBJ1-4, with D perhaps TRBD1 (5 bases). CDR3 length: 13 residues. Between the trimmed V and J ends, which lost 5 bases and 5 bases, there was a span of 9 bases. Germline CDR1 is SGHVS and CDR2 is FQNEAQ. The CDR3 spells CASSRDQNEKLFF. CDR3 bases: TGTGCCAGCAGCAGGGACCAAAATGAAAAACTGTTTTTT. The whole variable domain, filled in from reference TRBV7-8 and TRBJ1-4, reads GAGVSQSPRYKVAKRGQDVALRCDPISGHVSLFWYQQALGQGPEFLTYFQNEAQLDKSGLPSDRFFAERPEGSVSTLKIQRTQQEDSAVYLCASSRDQNEKLFFGSGTQLSVL.

The chain carries TRBV30 and TRBJ1-2; perhaps TRBD1 as D (6 bases). This CDR3 comprises 15 residues. V lost 2 bases, J lost 2 bases, and 15 bases lay in between. Germline CDR1 and CDR2: GTSNPN and SVGIG (reference sequence). The chain's CDR3 is CAWSYRVLRNYGYTF. CDR3 bases: TGTGCCTGGAGTTACAGGGTTCTAAGGAACTATGGCTACACCTTC.

The V gene is TRBV7-8, the J gene TRBJ2-7; D unclear. Germline V gene sequence: CDR1 SGHVS, CDR2 FQNEAQ. The CDR3 is 12 residues long. V dropped 5 bases and J dropped 4 bases, with 9 bases sitting between them. The DNA for the CDR3 is TGTGCCAGCAGCCGACTTGGGTACGAGCAGTACTTC. Encoded protein: CASSRLGYEQYF.

This chain links TRBV5-4 with TRBJ2-3; the match to TRBD1 covers 7 bases. The CDR3 loop spans 16 amino acids. Germline V gene data show CDR1 as SGHNT and CDR2 as YYREEE (reference sequence). V shed 4 bases, J shed 2 bases, and the junction held 10 bases outside the gene matches. CDR3 sequence reads: CASSPWTGPITDTQYF. The DNA of the CDR3 is TGTGCCAGCAGCCCGTGGACAGGCCCGATCACAGATACGCAGTATTTT.

This rearrangement joins TRBV15 to TRBJ2-7; no firm D call. V lost 2 bases and J lost 6, with 23 bases in between. Germline assignment: CDR1 LNHNV and CDR2 YYDKDF (reference sequence). This CDR3 spans 17 amino acids. CDR3 loop: CATSRSLWVLASGEQYF. CDR3 DNA: TGTGCCACCAGCAGAAGTTTGTGGGTCTTAGCTTCTGGCGAGCAGTACTTC. Combining the CDR3 with reference TRBV15 and TRBJ2-7 gives the whole variable domain DAMVIQNPRYQVTQFGKPVTLSCSQTLNHNVMYWYQQKSSQAPKLLFHYYDKDFNNEADTPDNFQSRRPNTSFCFLDIRSPGLGDTAMYLCATSRSLWVLASGEQYFGPGTRLTVT.

The chain uses TRBV18 and TRBJ2-7; the D call may be TRBD1 or TRBD2 (5 bases each). Germline assignment: CDR1 KGHSH and CDR2 LQKENI. V lost 1 base and J lost 5, with 12 bases in between. This CDR3 contains 14 residues. CDR3 nucleotide sequence: TGTGCCAGCTCACCACAATCCGGGGCCGACGAGCAGTACTTC. Translated, it gives CASSPQSGADEQYF.

The CDR3 DNA reads TGTGCCTGGATCCGCCACCAAAACACCATATATTTT. Protein product: CAWIRHQNTIYF. This chain uses TRBV30 with TRBJ1-3, with unresolved D. Trimming took off 4 bases at V and 6 bases at J, with 10 bases between the two ends. The CDR3 totals 12 residues. Per germline, CDR1 GTSNPN and CDR2 SVGIG (reference sequence). Complete variable domain (other parts from reference TRBV30 and TRBJ1-3): SQTIHQWPATLVQPVGSPLSLECTVEGTSNPNLYWYRQAAGRGLQLLFYSVGIGQISSEVPQNLSASRPQDRQFILSSKKLLLSDSGFYLCAWIRHQNTIYFGEGSWLTVV.

V and J are TRBV4-1 and TRBJ1-1, with a tentative D call TRBD1 (6 bases). This CDR3 is built from 18 residues. Germline assignment: CDR1 MGHRA and CDR2 YSYEKL. Between the trimmed V and J ends, which lost 3 bases and 4 bases, there was a span of 24 bases. The CDR3 coding sequence is TGCGCCAGCAGCCAGAGGAGGGGGAGGGGAGTAGGTAGCACTGAAGCTTTCTTT. Its translation: CASSQRRGRGVGSTEAFF.

This clone was seen a few times. The CDR3 nucleotides read TGTGCCACCAGGGGGTCTTCCTACGAGCAGTACTTC. Translating gives CATRGSSYEQYF. The chain is built from TRBV10-3 and TRBJ2-7; 7 nucleotides agree with TRBD1. Germline assignment: CDR1 ENHRY and CDR2 SYGVKD. V was clipped by 10 bases and J by 1 base; unmatched bases: 4. The CDR3 extends over 12 amino acids.

This chain connects TRBV27 to TRBJ2-7, with D perhaps matching TRBD2 (5 bases). CDR1 and CDR2 from the germline V gene are MNHEY and SMNVEV (reference sequence). The CDR3 runs to 14 residues. The V gene lost 3 bases and the J gene lost 2 bases, with 11 bases spanning the gap. The CDR3 loop is CASSLRAGPYEQYF. The CDR3 DNA is TGTGCCAGCAGTTTGAGGGCGGGCCCCTACGAGCAGTACTTC.

This chain connects TRBV4-2 to TRBJ2-7; D possibly corresponds to TRBD2 (6 bases). Germline V gene lookup returns CDR1 LGHNA and CDR2 YNFKEQ. There are 15 residues in the CDR3. Trimming pared 4 bases from V and 3 bases from J, leaving 16 bases between. CDR3 sequence (DNA): TGTGCCAGCAGCCTCGGCGCGGGGTCAAACTACGAGCAGTACTTC. Translated: CASSLGAGSNYEQYF.